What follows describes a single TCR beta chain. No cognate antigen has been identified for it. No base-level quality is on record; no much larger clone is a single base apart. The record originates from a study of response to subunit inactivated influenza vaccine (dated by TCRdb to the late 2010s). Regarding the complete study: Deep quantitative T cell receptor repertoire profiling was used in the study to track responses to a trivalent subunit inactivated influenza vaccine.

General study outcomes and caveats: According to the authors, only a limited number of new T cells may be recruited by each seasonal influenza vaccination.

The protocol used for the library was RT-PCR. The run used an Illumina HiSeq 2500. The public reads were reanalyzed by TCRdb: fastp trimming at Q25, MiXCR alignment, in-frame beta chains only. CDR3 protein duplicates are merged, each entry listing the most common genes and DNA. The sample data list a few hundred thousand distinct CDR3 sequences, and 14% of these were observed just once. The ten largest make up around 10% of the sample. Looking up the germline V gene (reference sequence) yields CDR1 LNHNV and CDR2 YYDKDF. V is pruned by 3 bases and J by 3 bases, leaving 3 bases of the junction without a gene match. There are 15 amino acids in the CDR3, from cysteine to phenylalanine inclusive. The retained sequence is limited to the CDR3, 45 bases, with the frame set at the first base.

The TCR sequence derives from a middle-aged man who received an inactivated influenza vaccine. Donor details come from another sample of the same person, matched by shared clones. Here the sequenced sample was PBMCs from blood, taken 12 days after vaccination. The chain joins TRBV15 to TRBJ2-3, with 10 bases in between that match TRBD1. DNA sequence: TGTGCCACCAGCAGGAGACAGGGGGCAACAGATACGCAGTATTTT. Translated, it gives CATSRRQGATDTQYF.